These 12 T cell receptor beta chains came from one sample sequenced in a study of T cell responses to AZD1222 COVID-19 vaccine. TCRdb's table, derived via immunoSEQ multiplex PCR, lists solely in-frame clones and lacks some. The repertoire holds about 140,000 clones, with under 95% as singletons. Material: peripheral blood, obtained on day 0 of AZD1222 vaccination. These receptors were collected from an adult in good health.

CDR3 amino acids: CASRGGYSNQPQHF. As DNA, the CDR3 is TGTGCCAGCAGGGGCGGGTATAGCAATCAGCCCCAGCATTTT. The V gene is TRBV2, the J gene TRBJ1-5; the D is unclear. The germline V gene encodes CDR1 SNHLY and CDR2 FYNNEI. Trimming shortened V by 6 bases and J by 0 bases, and 9 bases separated the two germline ends. This CDR3 region has 14 residues. The whole variable domain, remainder taken from reference TRBV2 and TRBJ1-5, is EPEVTQTPSHQVTQMGQEVILRCVPISNHLYFYWYRQILGQKVEFLVSFYNNEISEKSEIFDDQFSVERPDGSNFTLKIRSTKLEDSAMYFCASRGGYSNQPQHFGDGTRLSIL.

The CDR3 region is CASSQGRGGELFF. The DNA of the CDR3 is TGTGCCAGCAGCCAAGGTCGGGGCGGGGAGCTGTTTTTT. This chain links TRBV3-1 (or the pseudogene TRBV3-2) with TRBJ2-2; D is perhaps TRBD2 (5 bases). V lost 1 base and J lost 7, with 7 bases in between. The CDR3 has 13 residues. Germline CDR1 LGHDT, CDR2 YNNKEL (reference sequence).

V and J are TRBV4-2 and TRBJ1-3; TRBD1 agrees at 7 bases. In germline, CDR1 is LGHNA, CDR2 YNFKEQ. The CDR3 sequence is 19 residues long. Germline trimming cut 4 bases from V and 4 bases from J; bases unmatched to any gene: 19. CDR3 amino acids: CASSLTPTGQYQRGNTIYF. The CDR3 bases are TGTGCCAGCAGCCTTACCCCGACAGGGCAATATCAGCGGGGAAACACCATATATTTT.

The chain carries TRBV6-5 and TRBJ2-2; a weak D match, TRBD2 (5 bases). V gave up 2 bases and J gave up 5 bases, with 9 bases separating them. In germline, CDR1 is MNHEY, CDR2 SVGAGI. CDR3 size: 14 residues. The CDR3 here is CASSYDSGTGELFF. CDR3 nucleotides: TGTGCCAGCAGTTACGATTCGGGGACCGGGGAGCTGTTTTTT.

The CDR3 DNA sequence: TGTGCCAGCAGCTTAGGGTTAGCGGGGACAGAGACCCAGTACTTC. Amino acid sequence: CASSLGLAGTETQYF. The chain employs TRBV11-2 and TRBJ2-5, with TRBD2 identical over 8 bases. Germline loops: CDR1 SGHAT, CDR2 FQNNGV. This CDR3 is built from 15 residues. Trimming at V came to 1 base and at J to 4 bases, leaving 5 bases not matched to a gene.

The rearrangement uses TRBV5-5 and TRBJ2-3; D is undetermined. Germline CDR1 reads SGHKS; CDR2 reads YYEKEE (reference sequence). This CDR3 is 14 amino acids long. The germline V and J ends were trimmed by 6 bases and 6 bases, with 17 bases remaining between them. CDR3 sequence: CASTRNLQVDTQYF. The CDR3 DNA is TGTGCCAGCACCCGGAATTTGCAAGTCGATACGCAGTATTTT.

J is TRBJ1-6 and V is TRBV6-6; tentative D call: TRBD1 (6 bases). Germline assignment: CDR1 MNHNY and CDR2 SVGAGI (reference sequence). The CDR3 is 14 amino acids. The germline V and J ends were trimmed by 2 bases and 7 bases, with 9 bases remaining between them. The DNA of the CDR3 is TGTGCCAGCAGTTACGACAGGAGAAATTCACCCCTCCACTTT. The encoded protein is CASSYDRRNSPLHF.

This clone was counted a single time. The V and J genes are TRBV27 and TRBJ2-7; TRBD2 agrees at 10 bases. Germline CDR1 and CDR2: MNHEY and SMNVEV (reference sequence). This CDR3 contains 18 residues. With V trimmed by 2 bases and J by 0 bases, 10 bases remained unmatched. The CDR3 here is CASSLIPSGRAPSYEQYF. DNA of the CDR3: TGTGCCAGCAGTTTAATCCCCAGCGGGAGGGCCCCCTCCTACGAGCAGTACTTC.

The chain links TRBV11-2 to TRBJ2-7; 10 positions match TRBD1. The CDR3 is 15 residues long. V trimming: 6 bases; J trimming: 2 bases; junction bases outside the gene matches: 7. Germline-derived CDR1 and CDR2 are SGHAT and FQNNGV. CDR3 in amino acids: CASRSPGTGAYEQYF. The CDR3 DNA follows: TGTGCCAGCAGATCACCTGGGACAGGGGCCTACGAGCAGTACTTC.

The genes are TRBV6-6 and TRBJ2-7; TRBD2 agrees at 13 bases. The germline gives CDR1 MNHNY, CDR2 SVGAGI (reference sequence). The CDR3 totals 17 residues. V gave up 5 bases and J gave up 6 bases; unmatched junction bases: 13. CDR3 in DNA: TGTGCCAGCAGTCGAGGACTAGCGGGAGACCCCGCTCGCGAGCAGTACTTC. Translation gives CASSRGLAGDPAREQYF.

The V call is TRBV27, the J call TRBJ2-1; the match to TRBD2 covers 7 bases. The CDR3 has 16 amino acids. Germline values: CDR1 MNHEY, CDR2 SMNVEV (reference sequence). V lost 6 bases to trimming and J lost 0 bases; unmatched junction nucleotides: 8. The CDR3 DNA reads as TGTGCCAGCAGGGTTGAGGTAGCGGGCTCCTACAATGAGCAGTTCTTC. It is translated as CASRVEVAGSYNEQFF.

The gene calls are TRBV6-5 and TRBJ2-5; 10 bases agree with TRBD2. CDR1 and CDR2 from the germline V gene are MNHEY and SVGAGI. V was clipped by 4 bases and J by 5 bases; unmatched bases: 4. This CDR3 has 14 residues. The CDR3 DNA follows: TGTGCCAGCAGTTTTCTAGCGGGAGTTGAGACCCAGTACTTC. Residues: CASSFLAGVETQYF.